The next 5 T cell receptor beta chains were all read from a single sample in a study of blood T cell repertoires in COVID-19. TCRdb keeps only in-frame clones here, not all; method: immunoSEQ multiplex PCR. The sample yields under 60,000 clones, roughly 83% seen once. The specimen was peripheral blood. Every receptor here comes from a human donor in a cohort sampled during active COVID-19.

This clone was recorded a few times. The chain joins TRBV5-1 to TRBJ2-1; TRBD2 matches 11 bases. The CDR3 runs to 16 residues. Unmatched junction bases numbered 6, after V lost 4 bases and J lost 3 bases. Germline V gene sequence: CDR1 SGHRS, CDR2 YFSETQ. The CDR3 DNA is TGCGCCAGCAGCCCCGGGACTAGCGGACTCTACAATGAGCAGTTCTTC. Protein product: CASSPGTSGLYNEQFF. Supplemented by reference TRBV5-1 and TRBJ2-1, the full variable domain reads KAGVTQTPRYLIKTRGQQVTLSCSPISGHRSVSWYQQTPGQGLQFLFEYFSETQRNKGNFPGRFSGRQFSNSRSEMNVSTLELGDSALYLCASSPGTSGLYNEQFFGPGTRLTVL.

This chain links TRBV5-6 with TRBJ2-2; D uncertain. Trimming shortened V by 3 bases and J by 3 bases, and 24 bases separated the two germline ends. The CDR3 runs 19 residues. The germline CDR1 and CDR2 sequences are SGHDT and YYEEEE. CDR3 nucleotides: TGTGCCAGCAGCTCCCCTCATAAATCAAGAGGTCATTACACCGGGGAGCTGTTTTTT. Its protein is CASSSPHKSRGHYTGELFF.

This rearrangement joins TRBV7-3 to TRBJ2-1, with 8 bases identical to TRBD1. V was clipped by 5 bases and J by 7 bases; unmatched bases: 13. The CDR3 sequence is 16 residues long. Germline V gene data show CDR1 as SGHTA and CDR2 as FQGTGA. CDR3: CASSLKGQGARNEQFF. The CDR3 DNA reads as TGTGCCAGCAGCCTTAAAGGGCAGGGGGCGCGAAATGAGCAGTTCTTC.

For the CDR3, the DNA is TGTGCCAGCAGCTTGACTAGCGGGGGAAGCGGGGAGCTGTTTTTT. It codes for CASSLTSGGSGELFF. The chain combines TRBV5-4 with TRBJ2-2, with TRBD2 matching 11 bases. Per germline, CDR1 SGHNT and CDR2 YYREEE (reference sequence). Trimming took 1 base from V and 7 from J; bases not matched to a gene: 3. The CDR3 runs 15 residues.

V is TRBV12-3 or TRBV12-4 and J is TRBJ2-5; 7 positions agree with TRBD1. J was trimmed by 2 bases and V by 10 bases; bases with no gene match: 4. The CDR3 length is 12 residues. The CDR3 region is CATRDRQETQYF. The DNA of the CDR3 is TGTGCCACCCGGGACAGACAAGAGACCCAGTACTTC.